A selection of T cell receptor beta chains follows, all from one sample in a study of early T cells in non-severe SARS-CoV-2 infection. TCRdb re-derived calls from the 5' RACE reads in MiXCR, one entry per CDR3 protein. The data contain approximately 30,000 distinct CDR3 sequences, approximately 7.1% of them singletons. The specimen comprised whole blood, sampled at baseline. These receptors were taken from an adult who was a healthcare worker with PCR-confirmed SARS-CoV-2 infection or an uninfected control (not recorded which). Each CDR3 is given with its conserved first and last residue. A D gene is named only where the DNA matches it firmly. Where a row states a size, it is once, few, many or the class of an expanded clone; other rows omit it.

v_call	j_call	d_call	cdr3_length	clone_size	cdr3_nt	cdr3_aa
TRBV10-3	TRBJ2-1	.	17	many	TGTGCCATCAGTGAGTCGACGGGAGATTCAGCGTACAATGAGCAGTTCTTC	CAISESTGDSAYNEQFF
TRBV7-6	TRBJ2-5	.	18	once	TGTGCCAGCAGCTTTCTGGGGGGGCGTACCACTAATGGGGAGACCCAGTACTTC	CASSFLGGRTTNGETQYF
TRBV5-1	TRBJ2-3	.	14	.	TGCGCCAGCGCCCGGACGGCAGGATCAGATACGCAGTATTTT	CASARTAGSDTQYF
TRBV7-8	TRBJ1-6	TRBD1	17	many	TGTGCCAGCAGCTTATCGGAACCGGGACAGGGGGATTCACCCCTCCACTTT	CASSLSEPGQGDSPLHF
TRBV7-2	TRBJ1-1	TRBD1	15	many	TGTGCCAGCAGCCCCTGGGGACAGCCGAACACTGAAGCTTTCTTT	CASSPWGQPNTEAFF
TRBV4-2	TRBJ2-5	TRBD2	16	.	TGTGCCAGCAGCCAAGTTGCGGGAGGGTACGGAGAGACCCAGTACTTC	CASSQVAGGYGETQYF
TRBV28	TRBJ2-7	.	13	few	TGTGCCAGCGTTCCGGACACCTCCTACGAGCAGTACTTC	CASVPDTSYEQYF
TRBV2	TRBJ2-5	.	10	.	TGTGCCAGCAGTGTTGAGACCCAGTACTTC	CASSVETQYF
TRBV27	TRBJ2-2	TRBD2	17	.	TGTGCCAGCAGTCGAAACCGGGACTACCCGAACACCGGGGAGCTGTTTTTT	CASSRNRDYPNTGELFF
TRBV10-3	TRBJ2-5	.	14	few	TGTGCCATCAGTGATTGGCGGGACCAAGAGACCCAGTACTTC	CAISDWRDQETQYF
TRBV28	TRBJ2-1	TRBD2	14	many	TGTGCCAGCAGTTTTCGCGGGGGGTCGCATGAGCAGTTCTTC	CASSFRGGSHEQFF
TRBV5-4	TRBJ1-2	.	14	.	TGTGCCAGCAGCCACTGGCCGGACGGATATGGCTACACCTTC	CASSHWPDGYGYTF
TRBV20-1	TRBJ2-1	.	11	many	TGCAGTGCTAGAGGGATGGATGAGCAGTTCTTC	CSARGMDEQFF
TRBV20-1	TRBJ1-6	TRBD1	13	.	TGCAGTGCTAAGGAGACAGGGAGCTCACCCCTCCACTTT	CSAKETGSSPLHF
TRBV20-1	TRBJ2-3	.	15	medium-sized	TGCAGTGCTAGAGATCTTAACTCCCAGGACCGCACGCAGTATTTT	CSARDLNSQDRTQYF
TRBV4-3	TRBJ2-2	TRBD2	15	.	TGCGCCAGCAGCCTAAAACGGGAGGTGGCCGGGGAGCTGTTTTTT	CASSLKREVAGELFF